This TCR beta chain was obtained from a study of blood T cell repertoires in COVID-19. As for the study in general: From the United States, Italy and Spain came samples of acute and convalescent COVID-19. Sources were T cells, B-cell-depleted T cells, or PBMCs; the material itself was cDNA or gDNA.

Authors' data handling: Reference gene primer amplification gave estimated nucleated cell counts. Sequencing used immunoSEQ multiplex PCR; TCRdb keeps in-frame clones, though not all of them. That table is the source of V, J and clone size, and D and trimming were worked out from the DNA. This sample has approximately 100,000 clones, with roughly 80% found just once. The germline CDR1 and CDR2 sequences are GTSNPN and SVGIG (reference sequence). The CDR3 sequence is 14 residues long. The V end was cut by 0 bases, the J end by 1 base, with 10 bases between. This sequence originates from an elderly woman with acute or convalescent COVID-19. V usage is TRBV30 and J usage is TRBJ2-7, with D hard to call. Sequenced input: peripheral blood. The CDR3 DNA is TGTGCCTGGAGTGTACGCTTCGGTTCCTACGAGCAGTACTTC. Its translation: CAWSVRFGSYEQYF.